This T cell receptor (beta chain) is from a study of blood T cell repertoires in COVID-19. Method: immunoSEQ multiplex PCR; TCRdb's copy keeps in-frame clones and lacks some. The sample contains 35,000 to 50,000 clones, 80% to 90% of which appear only once. V shed 2 bases and J 0 bases; nucleotides not matched to a gene: 8. The CDR3 has 17 amino acids. Germline CDR1 MNHNS, CDR2 SASEGT. Sequenced material: peripheral blood. The rearrangement links TRBV6-1 to TRBJ2-3, with 7 bases lining up with TRBD1. The source is a man aged 65-85 years with active COVID-19. CDR3 in amino acids: CASSERGQRPSTDTQYF. DNA for the CDR3: TGTGCCAGCAGTGAAAGGGGACAGAGGCCTAGCACAGATACGCAGTATTTT.